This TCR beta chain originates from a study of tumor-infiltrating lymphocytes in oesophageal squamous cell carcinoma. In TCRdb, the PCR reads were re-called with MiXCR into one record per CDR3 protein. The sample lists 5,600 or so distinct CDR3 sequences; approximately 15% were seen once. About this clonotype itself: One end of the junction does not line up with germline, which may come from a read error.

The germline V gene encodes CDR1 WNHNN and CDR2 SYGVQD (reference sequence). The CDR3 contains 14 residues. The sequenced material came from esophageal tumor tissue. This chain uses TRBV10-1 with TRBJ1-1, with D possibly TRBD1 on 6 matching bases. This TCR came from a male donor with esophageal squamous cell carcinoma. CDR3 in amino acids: CASRSGGRVTEAFF. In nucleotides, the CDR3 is TGTGCCAGCAGGTCGGGGGGCCGGGTCACTGAAGCTTTCTTT.